This TCR beta chain was sequenced during a study of graft-versus-host responses after intestinal transplantation. Study at large: Each recipient received anti-thymocyte globulin induction, then tacrolimus and steroids for around three years.

As concerns this clone: Its antigen is not known.

The CDR3 runs 15 residues. Germline loops: CDR1 SGHTS, CDR2 YDEGEE. V was cut by 2 bases and J by 5 bases, with 14 bases left in between. The data were produced by immunoSEQ multiplex PCR, yet TCRdb's version contains in-frame clones alone and is incomplete. Of around 110,000 clones listed, less than 95% are singletons. Sequenced material: unstimulated CD4+ T cells sorted from spleen or lymph node cells, taken before intestinal transplant. V is TRBV5-8 and J is TRBJ2-1, with D maybe TRBD1 (5 bases). The TCR comes from a human donor who received an intestinal transplant. The CDR3 nucleotides are TGTGCCAGCAGCTTAGGCTCCAGACAGAACAATGAGCAGTTCTTC. Translating gives CASSLGSRQNNEQFF.